The next 13 T cell receptor beta chains were all read from a single sample in a study of T-cell memory formation after mild COVID-19. TCRdb ran MiXCR on the 5' RACE reads and lists one entry per CDR3 protein. The sample lists roughly 220,000 distinct CDR3 sequences; 7.5% to 10% were seen once. Sequenced: PBMCs or a T cell subset sorted from them (not recorded which). Receptors were obtained from a man aged 18 to 35 who had mild COVID-19 (a few samples of this study predate the infection). Cell type and time point are not known.

V gene TRBV6-6 combines with J gene TRBJ1-2, with D possibly matching TRBD1 (5 bases). Germline-derived CDR1 and CDR2 are MNHNY and SVGAGI (reference sequence). V lost 4 bases and J lost 7, with 22 bases in between. The CDR3 runs to 16 residues. CDR3 DNA: TGTGCCAGCAGTTCCAACGGACACTCCGGCCTAATTGGCTACACCTTC. Its protein is CASSSNGHSGLIGYTF.

This chain uses TRBV5-1 with TRBJ2-2; D uncertain. CDR3 size: 13 residues. The V gene lost 2 bases and the J gene lost 6 bases, with 8 bases spanning the gap. Germline CDR1 is SGHRS and CDR2 is YFSETQ. The CDR3 here is CASSLVRSGELFF. The CDR3 bases are TGCGCCAGCAGCTTAGTTCGGTCCGGGGAGCTGTTTTTT.

This clonotype was picked up a small number of times. V and J are TRBV10-3 and TRBJ2-3; possible D gene TRBD1, 6 bases. This CDR3 has 11 amino acids. Germline V lookup: CDR1 ENHRY, CDR2 SYGVKD. Deletions cut 10 bases from V and 7 bases from J, with 12 bases between. CDR3 residues: CATQGSNTQYF. The CDR3 bases are TGTGCCACCCAGGGGTCCAATACGCAGTATTTT.

The V and J genes are TRBV3-1 and TRBJ1-6; 9 bases line up with TRBD1. In germline, CDR1 is LGHDT, CDR2 YNNKEL (reference sequence). The CDR3 sequence is 15 residues long. V was pared by 3 bases and J by 10 bases, with 7 bases of the junction left unmatched. CDR3: CASSQGRTGGSPLHF. Here the CDR3 DNA reads TGTGCCAGCAGCCAGGGGAGAACAGGGGGCTCACCCCTCCACTTT. The variable domain in full, completed from reference TRBV3-1 and TRBJ1-6, reads DTAVSQTPKYLVTQMGNDKSIKCEQNLGHDTMYWYKQDSKKFLKIMFSYNNKELIINETVPNRFSPKSPDKAHLNLHINSLELGDSAVYFCASSQGRTGGSPLHFGNGTRLTVT.

The CDR3 spells CASSLIGGVAFF. The CDR3 region has the DNA TGTGCCAGCAGTTTAATAGGGGGAGTAGCTTTCTTT. The chain recombines TRBV12-3 or TRBV12-4 with TRBJ1-1, with a tentative D call TRBD1 (6 bases). With 2 bases removed from V and 10 bases from J, the gap between germline ends came to 11 bases. The CDR3 totals 12 residues.

This clonotype was detected many times. The rearrangement uses TRBV24-1 and TRBJ2-5, with a possible D match to TRBD1 (5 bases). The ends were cut back, 3 bases at V and 1 base at J, with 11 bases in the middle. Germline V gene sequence: CDR1 KGHDR, CDR2 SFDVKD. The CDR3 consists of 15 residues. The CDR3 here is CATSDDTRVQETQYF. The CDR3, as DNA: TGTGCCACCAGTGATGACACCAGGGTCCAAGAGACCCAGTACTTC.

This clonotype was found a few times. This chain connects TRBV27 to TRBJ2-3; D is uncertain. Germline CDR1 is MNHEY and CDR2 is SMNVEV (reference sequence). Trimming pared 1 base from V and 5 bases from J, leaving 7 bases between. This CDR3 is built from 13 residues. In DNA, the CDR3 is TGTGCCAGCAGTTTATGGAGAAGAGATACGCAGTATTTT. Encoded protein: CASSLWRRDTQYF.

This clonotype was counted many times. The rearrangement links TRBV6-5 to TRBJ2-1, with D possibly called TRBD1 or TRBD2 (6 bases each). This CDR3 is 15 amino acids long. Looked up from germline, CDR1 is MNHEY and CDR2 is SVGAGI. Trimming removed 3 bases from V and 4 bases from J, with 13 bases in between. CDR3 sequence (DNA): TGTGCCAGCAGTTATTTGGGGGCGGGATACAATGAGCAGTTCTTC. This codes for CASSYLGAGYNEQFF.

This clonotype was seen more than once but under ten times. This chain links TRBV5-1 with TRBJ2-3; a possible D gene is TRBD2 (5 bases). The V end was cut by 0 bases, the J end by 4 bases, with 9 bases between. Germline V gene lookup returns CDR1 SGHRS and CDR2 YFSETQ. This CDR3 contains 14 residues. CDR3: CASSLGGDADTQYF. The CDR3 DNA follows: TGCGCCAGCAGCTTGGGGGGAGACGCAGATACGCAGTATTTT.

The chain links TRBV6-6 to TRBJ1-1, with 7 nucleotides matching TRBD1. V dropped 2 bases and J dropped 4; count of bases not matched to a gene: 16. This CDR3 region has 18 residues. Germline loops: CDR1 MNHNY, CDR2 SVGAGI (reference sequence). CDR3 DNA: TGTGCCAGCAGTTACCTTGTCCCCCCCAGGCAGGGGGGCACTGAAGCTTTCTTT. Its protein product is CASSYLVPPRQGGTEAFF.

This clonotype was counted at least ten times. J is TRBJ1-4 and V is TRBV5-1; D not resolved. V lost 3 bases, J lost 4 bases, and 10 bases lay in between. CDR1 and CDR2 from the germline V gene are SGHRS and YFSETQ. The CDR3 runs 14 residues. The CDR3, as DNA: TGCGCCAGCAGCTCGGGAGCCTATAATGAAAAACTGTTTTTT. It codes for CASSSGAYNEKLFF.

This clonotype was found many times. V and J are TRBV20-1 and TRBJ1-3; D is undetermined. Germline CDR1 reads DFQATT; CDR2 reads SNEGSKA (reference sequence). Trimming stripped 0 bases from V and 3 bases from J, with 6 bases between. The CDR3 length is 13 residues. The CDR3 DNA sequence: TGCAGTGCTAGAGAAGGTGTTGGAAACACCATATATTTT. It translates to CSAREGVGNTIYF.

This chain uses TRBV2 with TRBJ2-7, with D uncertain. The CDR3 loop spans 12 amino acids. The germline V gene encodes CDR1 SNHLY and CDR2 FYNNEI. Trimming stripped 4 bases from V and 2 bases from J, with 6 bases between. In nucleotides, the CDR3 is TGTGCCAGCAGTGTGAAGGCCTACGAGCAGTACTTC. Translated, it gives CASSVKAYEQYF.